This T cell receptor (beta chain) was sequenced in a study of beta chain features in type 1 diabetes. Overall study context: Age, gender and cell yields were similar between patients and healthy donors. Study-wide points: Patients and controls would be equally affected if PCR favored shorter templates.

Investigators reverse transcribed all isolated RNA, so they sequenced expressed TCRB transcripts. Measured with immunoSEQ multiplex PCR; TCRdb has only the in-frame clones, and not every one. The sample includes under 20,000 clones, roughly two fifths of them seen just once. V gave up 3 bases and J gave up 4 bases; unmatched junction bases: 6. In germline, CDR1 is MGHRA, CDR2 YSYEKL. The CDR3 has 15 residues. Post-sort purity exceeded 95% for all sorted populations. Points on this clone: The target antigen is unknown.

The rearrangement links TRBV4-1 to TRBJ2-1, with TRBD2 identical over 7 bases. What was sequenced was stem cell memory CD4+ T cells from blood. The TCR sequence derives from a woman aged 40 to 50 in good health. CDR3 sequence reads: CASSQPGLTYNEQFF. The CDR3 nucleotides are TGCGCCAGCAGCCAGCCGGGACTAACTTACAATGAGCAGTTCTTC.